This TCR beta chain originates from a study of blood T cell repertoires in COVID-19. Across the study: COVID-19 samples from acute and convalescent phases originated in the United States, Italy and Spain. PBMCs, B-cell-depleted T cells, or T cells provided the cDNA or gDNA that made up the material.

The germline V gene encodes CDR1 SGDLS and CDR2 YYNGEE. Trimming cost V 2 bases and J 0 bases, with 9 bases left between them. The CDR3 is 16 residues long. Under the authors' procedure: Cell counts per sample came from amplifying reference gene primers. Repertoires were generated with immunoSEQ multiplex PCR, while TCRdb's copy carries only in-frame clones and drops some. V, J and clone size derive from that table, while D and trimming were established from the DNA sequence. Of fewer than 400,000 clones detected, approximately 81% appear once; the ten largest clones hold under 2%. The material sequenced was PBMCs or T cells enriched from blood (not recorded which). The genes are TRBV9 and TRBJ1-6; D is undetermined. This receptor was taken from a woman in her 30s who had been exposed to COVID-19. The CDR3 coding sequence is TGTGCCAGCAGCGTCTCCGGGAACTCCTATAATTCACCCCTCCACTTT. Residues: CASSVSGNSYNSPLHF.